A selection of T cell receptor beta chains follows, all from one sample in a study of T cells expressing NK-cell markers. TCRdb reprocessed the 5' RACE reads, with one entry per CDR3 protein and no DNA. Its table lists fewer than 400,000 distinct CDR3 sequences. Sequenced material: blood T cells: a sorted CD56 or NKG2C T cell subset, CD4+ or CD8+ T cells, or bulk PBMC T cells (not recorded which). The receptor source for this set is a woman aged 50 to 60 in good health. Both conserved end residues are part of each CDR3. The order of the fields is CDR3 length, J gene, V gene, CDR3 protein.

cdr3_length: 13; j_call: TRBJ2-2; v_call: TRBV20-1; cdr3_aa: CSAFRGLTGELFF
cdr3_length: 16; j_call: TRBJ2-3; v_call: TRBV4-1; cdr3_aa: CASSLPGGSSTDTQYF
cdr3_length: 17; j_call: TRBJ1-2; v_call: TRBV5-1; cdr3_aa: CASSLAPTSDGIYGYTF
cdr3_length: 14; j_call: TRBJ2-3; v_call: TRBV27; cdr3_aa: CASSLYGVTDTQYF
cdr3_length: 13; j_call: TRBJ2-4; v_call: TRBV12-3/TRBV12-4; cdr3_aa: CASSLRTSGIQYF
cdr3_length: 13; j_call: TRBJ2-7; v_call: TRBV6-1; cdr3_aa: CASSPGSQYEQYF
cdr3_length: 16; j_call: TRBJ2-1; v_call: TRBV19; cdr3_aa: CASSMVGALPHNEQFF
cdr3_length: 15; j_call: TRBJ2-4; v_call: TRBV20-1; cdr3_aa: CSARAEVGRGNIQYF
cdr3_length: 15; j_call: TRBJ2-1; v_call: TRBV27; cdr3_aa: CASSLRSGRAKQQFF
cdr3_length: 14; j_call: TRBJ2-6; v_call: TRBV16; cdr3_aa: CASSQLIGANVLTF
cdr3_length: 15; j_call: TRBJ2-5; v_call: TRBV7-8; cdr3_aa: CASSHPGQNQETQYF
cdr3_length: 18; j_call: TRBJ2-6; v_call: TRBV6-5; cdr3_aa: CASSLTSGGVTGANVLTF
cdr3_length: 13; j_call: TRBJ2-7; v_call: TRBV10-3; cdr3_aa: CAITSGSVYEQYF
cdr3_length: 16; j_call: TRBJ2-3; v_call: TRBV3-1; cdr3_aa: CASSQDGRAFTDTQYF
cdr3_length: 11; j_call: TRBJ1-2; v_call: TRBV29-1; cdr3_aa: CSARQGNGYTF
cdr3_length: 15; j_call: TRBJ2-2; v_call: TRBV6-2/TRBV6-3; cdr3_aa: CASSSLSANTGELFF
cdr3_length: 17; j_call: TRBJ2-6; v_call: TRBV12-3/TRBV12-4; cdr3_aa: CASSSYLAGPGANVLTF
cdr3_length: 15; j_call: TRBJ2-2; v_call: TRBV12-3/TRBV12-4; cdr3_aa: CASSLRQGGTGELFF
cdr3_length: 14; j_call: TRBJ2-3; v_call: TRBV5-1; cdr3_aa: CASKLGGHTDTQYF
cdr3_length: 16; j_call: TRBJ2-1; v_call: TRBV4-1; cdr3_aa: CASSQVGAGVPGEQFF
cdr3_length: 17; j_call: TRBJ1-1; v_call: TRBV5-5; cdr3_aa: CASRITGTGAFNTEAFF
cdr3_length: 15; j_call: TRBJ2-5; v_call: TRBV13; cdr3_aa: CASSLDPLGQETQYF
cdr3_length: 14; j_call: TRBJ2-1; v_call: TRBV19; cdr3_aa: CASSERSPGNEQFF
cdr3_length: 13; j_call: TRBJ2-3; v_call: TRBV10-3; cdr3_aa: CATSGGITDTQYF
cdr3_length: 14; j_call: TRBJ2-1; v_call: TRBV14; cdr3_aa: CASSLTLAVYEQFF
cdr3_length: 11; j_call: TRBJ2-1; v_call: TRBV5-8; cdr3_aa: CGGSSYNEQFF
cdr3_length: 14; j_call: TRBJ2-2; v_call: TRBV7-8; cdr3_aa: CASSHNRAVGELFF
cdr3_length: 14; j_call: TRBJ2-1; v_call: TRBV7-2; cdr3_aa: CASSLDGREREQFF
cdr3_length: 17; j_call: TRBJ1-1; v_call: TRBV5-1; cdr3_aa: CASSLVGTGTLGTEAFF
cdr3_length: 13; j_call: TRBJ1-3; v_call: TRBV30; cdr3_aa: CAWVEGARDTIYF
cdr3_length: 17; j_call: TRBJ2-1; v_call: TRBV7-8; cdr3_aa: CASSSGLAGPPGNEQFF
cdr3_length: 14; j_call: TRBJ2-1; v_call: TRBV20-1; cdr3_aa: CSAQGLASYNEQFF
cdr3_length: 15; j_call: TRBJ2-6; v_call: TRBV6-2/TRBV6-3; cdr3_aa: CASIPAAPGANVLTF
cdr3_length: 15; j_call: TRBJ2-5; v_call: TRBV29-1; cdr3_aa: CSVEDLTGGIETQYF
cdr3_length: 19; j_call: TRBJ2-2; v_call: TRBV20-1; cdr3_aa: CSASTRASGGPANTGELFF
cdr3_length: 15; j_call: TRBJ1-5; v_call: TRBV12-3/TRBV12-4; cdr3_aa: CASRMSQGRNQPQHF
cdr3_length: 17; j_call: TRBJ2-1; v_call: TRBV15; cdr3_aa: CATSTPRVAETYNEQFF
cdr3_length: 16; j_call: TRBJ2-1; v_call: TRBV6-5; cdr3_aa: CASSVTLAGDINEQFF
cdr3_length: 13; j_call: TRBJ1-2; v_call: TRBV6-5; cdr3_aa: CASTKAGTSGYTF
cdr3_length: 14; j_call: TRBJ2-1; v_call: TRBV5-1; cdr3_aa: CASTFDGGRIEQFF
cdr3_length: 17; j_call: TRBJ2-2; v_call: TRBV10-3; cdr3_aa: CAISSAQGAPNTGELFF
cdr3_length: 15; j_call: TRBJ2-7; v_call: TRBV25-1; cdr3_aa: CASRTGTSVSYEQYF
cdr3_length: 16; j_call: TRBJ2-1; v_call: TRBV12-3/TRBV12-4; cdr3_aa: CASSSRTSGRESEQFF
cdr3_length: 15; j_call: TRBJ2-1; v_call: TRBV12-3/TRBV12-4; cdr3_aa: CASRKRPGAYNEQFF